This TCR delta chain is drawn from a study of gamma-delta chains in newborns, infants, children. This clone was detected a few times. The protein given by TCRdb reflects a much larger clone and differs at residue 3 from this DNA's translation, likely from a read error; the protein shown is the DNA's translation. Germline-derived CDR1 and CDR2 are TSWWSYY and QGS. CDR3 size: 17 residues. TCRdb made new clone calls on the reads using CATT. The table records fewer than 3,500 delta-chain clones, around 3.9% of them present only once. This clonotype was sampled from a child who was a newborn, infant or young child, either healthy, febrile or measles-vaccinated (not recorded which). The rearrangement uses TRDV1 and TRDJ1, with D possibly called TRDD1 or TRDD3 (5 bases each). Sequencing was carried out using blood. CDR3 bases: TGTGCTCGTGGGGAAATGAAGTTACTGTTTAACACCGATAAACTCATCTTT. Its translation is CARGEMKLLFNTDKLIF.